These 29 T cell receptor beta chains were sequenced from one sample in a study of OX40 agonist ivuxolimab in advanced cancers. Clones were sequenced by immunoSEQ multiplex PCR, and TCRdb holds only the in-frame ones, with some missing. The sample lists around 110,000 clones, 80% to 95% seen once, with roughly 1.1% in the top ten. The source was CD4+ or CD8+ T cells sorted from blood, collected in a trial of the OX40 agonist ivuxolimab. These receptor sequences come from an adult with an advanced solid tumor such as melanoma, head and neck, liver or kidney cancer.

CDR3 nucleotides: TGTGCCAGCTCACCCCAGTCATCGAACACCGGGGAGCTGTTTTTT. This codes for CASSPQSSNTGELFF. V and J are TRBV18 and TRBJ2-2; no definite D call. CDR1 and CDR2 (germline): KGHSH, LQKENI. Trimming removed 3 bases from V and 0 bases from J, with 8 bases in between. The CDR3 loop spans 15 amino acids.

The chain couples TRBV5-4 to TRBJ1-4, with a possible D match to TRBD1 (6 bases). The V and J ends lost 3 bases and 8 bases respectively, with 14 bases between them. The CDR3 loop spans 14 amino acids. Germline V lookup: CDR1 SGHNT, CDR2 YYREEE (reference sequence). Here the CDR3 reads CASSSRGGREKLFF. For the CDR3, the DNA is TGTGCCAGCAGCTCTAGGGGGGGTCGAGAAAAACTGTTTTTT.

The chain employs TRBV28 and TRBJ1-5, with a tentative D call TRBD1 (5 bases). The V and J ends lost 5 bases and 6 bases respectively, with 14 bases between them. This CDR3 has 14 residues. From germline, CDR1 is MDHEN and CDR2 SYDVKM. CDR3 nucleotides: TGTGCCAGCAGTCGTCAGGGTCTGGCTCAGCCCCAGCATTTT. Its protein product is CASSRQGLAQPQHF.

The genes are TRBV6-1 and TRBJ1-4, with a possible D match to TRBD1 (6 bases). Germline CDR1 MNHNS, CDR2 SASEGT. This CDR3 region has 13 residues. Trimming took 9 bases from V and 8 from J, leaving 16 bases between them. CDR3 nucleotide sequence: TGTGCCAGTGAGAGGGGGGCACAGGAAAAACTGTTTTTT. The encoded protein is CASERGAQEKLFF.

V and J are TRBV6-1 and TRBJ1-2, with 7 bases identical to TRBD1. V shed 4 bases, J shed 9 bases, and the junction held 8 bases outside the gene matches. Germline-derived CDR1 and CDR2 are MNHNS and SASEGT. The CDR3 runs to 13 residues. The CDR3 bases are TGTGCCAGCAGTGGACAGGGAGTACTTCGCTACACCTTC. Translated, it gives CASSGQGVLRYTF.

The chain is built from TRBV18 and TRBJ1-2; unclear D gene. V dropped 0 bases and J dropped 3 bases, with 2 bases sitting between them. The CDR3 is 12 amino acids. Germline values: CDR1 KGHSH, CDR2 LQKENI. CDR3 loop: CASSPPDYGYTF. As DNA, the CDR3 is TGTGCCAGCTCACCACCGGACTATGGCTACACCTTC.

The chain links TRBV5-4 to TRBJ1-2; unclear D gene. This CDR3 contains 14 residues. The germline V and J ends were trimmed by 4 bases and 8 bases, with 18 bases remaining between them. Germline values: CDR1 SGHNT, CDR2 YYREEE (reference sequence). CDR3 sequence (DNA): TGTGCCAGCAGCGCGACACAGATATCTAAGGGCTACACCTTC. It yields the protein CASSATQISKGYTF.

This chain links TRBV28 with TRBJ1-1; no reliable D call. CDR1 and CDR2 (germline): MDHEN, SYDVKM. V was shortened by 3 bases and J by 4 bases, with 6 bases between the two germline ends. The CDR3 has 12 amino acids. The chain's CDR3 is CASSLPSTEAFF. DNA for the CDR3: TGTGCCAGCAGTTTGCCTAGCACTGAAGCTTTCTTT. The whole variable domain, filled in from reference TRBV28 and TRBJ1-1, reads DVKVTQSSRYLVKRTGEKVFLECVQDMDHENMFWYRQDPGLGLRLIYFSYDVKMKEKGDIPEGYSVSREKKERFSLILESASTNQTSMYLCASSLPSTEAFFGQGTRLTVV.

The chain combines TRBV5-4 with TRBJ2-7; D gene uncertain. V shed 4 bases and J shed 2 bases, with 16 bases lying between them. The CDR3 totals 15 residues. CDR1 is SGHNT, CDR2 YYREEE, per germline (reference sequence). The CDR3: CASSPSRYNTYEQYF. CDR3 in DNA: TGTGCCAGCAGCCCCTCCAGATACAACACCTACGAGCAGTACTTC. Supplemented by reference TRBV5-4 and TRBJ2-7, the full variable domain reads ETGVTQSPTHLIKTRGQQVTLRCSSQSGHNTVSWYQQALGQGPQFIFQYYREEENGRGNFPPRFSGLQFPNYSSELNVNALELDDSALYLCASSPSRYNTYEQYFGPGTRLTVT.

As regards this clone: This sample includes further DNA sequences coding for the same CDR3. CDR3 in DNA: TGTGCCAGCACCCAATGGGGGGGCGAGGGCACTGAAGCTTTCTTT. Translated, it gives CASTQWGGEGTEAFF. The chain employs TRBV27 and TRBJ1-1; maybe TRBD1 (6 bases). The CDR3 covers 15 residues. The V end lost 7 bases, the J end lost 4 bases, and 19 bases lay between the germline ends. Germline-derived CDR1 and CDR2 are MNHEY and SMNVEV (reference sequence).

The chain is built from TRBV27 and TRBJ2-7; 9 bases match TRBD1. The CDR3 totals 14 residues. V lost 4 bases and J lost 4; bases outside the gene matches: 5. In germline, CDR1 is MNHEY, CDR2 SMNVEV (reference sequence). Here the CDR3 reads CASSSGTGYYEQYF. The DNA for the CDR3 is TGTGCCAGCAGTTCCGGGACAGGGTATTACGAGCAGTACTTC.

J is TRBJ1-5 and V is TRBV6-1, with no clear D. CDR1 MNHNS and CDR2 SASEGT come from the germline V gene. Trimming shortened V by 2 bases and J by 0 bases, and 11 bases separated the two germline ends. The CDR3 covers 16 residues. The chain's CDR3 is CASSEKGRDSNQPQHF. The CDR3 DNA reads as TGTGCCAGCAGTGAAAAAGGGCGAGATAGCAATCAGCCCCAGCATTTT.

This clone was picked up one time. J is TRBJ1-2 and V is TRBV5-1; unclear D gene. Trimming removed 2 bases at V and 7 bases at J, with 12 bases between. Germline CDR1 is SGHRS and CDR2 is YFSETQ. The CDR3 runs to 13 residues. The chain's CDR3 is CASSLEQPSGYTF. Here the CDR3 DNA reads TGCGCCAGCAGCTTAGAACAACCCTCTGGCTACACCTTC.

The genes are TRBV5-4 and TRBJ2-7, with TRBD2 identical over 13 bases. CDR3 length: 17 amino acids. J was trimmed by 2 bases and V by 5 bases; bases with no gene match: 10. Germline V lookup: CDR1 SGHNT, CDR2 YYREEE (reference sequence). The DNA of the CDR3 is TGTGCCAGCAGTTCCGGGACTAGCGGGACCTGGGCCTACGAGCAGTACTTC. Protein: CASSSGTSGTWAYEQYF.

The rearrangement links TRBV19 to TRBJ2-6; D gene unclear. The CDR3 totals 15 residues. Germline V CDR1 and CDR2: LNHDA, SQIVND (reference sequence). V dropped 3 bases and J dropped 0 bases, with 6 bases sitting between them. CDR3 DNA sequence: TGTGCCAGTAGTATGTGGAGCTCTGGGGCCAACGTCCTGACTTTC. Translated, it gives CASSMWSSGANVLTF. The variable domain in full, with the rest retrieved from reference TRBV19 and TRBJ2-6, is DGGITQSPKYLFRKEGQNVTLSCEQNLNHDAMYWYRQDPGQGLRLIYYSQIVNDFQKGDIAEGYSVSREKKESFPLTVTSAQKNPTAFYLCASSMWSSGANVLTFGAGSRLTVL.

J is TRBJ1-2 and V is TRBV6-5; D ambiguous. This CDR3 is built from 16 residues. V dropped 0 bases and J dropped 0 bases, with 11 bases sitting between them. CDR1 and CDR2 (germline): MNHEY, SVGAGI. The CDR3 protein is CASSYSTAVTNYGYTF. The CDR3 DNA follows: TGTGCCAGCAGTTACTCGACTGCTGTAACTAACTATGGCTACACCTTC.

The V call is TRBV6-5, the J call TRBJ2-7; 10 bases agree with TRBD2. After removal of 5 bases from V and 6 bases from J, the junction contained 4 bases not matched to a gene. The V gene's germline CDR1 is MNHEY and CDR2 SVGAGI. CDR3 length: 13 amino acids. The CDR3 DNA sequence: TGTGCCAGCAGTAGGACTAGCGGAGTCGAGCAGTACTTC. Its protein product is CASSRTSGVEQYF.

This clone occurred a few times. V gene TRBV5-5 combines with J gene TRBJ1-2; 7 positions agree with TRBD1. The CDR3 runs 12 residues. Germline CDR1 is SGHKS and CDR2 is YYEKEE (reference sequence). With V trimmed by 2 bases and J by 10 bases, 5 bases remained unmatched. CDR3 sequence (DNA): TGTGCCAGCAGCTTTCGACAGGGAGCCTACACCTTC. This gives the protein CASSFRQGAYTF.

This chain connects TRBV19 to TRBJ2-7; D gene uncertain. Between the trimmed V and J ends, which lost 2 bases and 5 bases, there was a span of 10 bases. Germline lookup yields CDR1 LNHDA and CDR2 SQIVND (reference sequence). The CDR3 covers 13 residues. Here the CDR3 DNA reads TGTGCCAGTAGTATACGGACCGTAGACGAGCAGTACTTC. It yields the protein CASSIRTVDEQYF.

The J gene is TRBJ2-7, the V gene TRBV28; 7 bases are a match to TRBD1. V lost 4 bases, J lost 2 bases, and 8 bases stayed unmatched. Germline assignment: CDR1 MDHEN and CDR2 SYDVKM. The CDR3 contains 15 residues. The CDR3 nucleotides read TGTGCCAGCAGTTCATTCGGGGACAGCCCCTACGAGCAGTACTTC. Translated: CASSSFGDSPYEQYF.

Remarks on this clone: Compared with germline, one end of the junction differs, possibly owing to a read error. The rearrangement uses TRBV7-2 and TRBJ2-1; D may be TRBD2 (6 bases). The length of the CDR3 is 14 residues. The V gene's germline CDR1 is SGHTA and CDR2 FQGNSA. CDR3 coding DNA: TGTGCCAGCAGCTTTCTAGCGAGGGAGAATGAGCGGTTCTTC. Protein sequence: CASSFLARENERFF. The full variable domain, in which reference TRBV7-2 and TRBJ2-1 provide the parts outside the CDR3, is GAGVSQSPSNKVTEKGKDVELRCDPISGHTALYWYRQSLGQGLEFLIYFQGNSAPDKSGLPSDRFSAERTGGSVSTLTIQRTQQEDSAVYLCASSFLARENERFFGPGTRLTVL.

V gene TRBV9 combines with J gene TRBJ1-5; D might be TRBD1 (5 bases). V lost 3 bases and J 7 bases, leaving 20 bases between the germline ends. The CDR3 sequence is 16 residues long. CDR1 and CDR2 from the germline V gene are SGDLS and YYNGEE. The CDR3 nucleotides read TGTGCCAGCAGCGCGACGGCGGGGGGAACTTTCCAGCCCCAGCATTTT. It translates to CASSATAGGTFQPQHF.

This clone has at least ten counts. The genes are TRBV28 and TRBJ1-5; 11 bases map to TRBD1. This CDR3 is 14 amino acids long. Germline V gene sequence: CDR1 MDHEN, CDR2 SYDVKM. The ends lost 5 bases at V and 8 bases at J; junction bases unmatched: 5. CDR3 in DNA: TGTGCCAGCAGTGGGGACAGGGGGTGGGAGCCCCAGCATTTT. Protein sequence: CASSGDRGWEPQHF. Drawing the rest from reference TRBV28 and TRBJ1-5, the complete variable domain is DVKVTQSSRYLVKRTGEKVFLECVQDMDHENMFWYRQDPGLGLRLIYFSYDVKMKEKGDIPEGYSVSREKKERFSLILESASTNQTSMYLCASSGDRGWEPQHFGDGTRLSIL.

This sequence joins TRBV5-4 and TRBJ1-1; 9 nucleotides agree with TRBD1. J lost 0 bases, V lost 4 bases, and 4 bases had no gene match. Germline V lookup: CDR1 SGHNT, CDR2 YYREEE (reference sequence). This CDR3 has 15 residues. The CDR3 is CASSKTGGMNTEAFF. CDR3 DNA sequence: TGTGCCAGCAGCAAGACAGGGGGGATGAACACTGAAGCTTTCTTT.

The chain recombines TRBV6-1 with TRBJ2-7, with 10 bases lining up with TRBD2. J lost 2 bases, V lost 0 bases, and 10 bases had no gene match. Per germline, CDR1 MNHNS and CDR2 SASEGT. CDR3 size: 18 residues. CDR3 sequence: CASSEARRGLAATYEQYF. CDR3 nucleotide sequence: TGTGCCAGCAGTGAAGCACGGAGAGGACTAGCGGCTACCTACGAGCAGTACTTC.

The CDR3 sequence is CASSLISGSFNTGELFF. The CDR3 DNA reads as TGCGCCAGCAGCTTGATTAGCGGGAGTTTTAACACCGGGGAGCTGTTTTTT. The chain employs TRBV5-1 and TRBJ2-2, with TRBD2 matching over 9 bases. This CDR3 comprises 17 residues. Germline V gives CDR1 SGHRS, CDR2 YFSETQ. V lost 1 base, J lost 2 bases, and 6 bases stayed unmatched.

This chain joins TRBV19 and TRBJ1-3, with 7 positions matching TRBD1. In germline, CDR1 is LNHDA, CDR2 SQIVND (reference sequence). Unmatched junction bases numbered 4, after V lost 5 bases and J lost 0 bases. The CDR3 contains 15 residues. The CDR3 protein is CASSPGTASGNTIYF. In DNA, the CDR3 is TGTGCCAGTAGTCCTGGGACAGCCTCTGGAAACACCATATATTTT. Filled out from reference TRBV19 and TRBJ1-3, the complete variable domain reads DGGITQSPKYLFRKEGQNVTLSCEQNLNHDAMYWYRQDPGQGLRLIYYSQIVNDFQKGDIAEGYSVSREKKESFPLTVTSAQKNPTAFYLCASSPGTASGNTIYFGEGSWLTVV.

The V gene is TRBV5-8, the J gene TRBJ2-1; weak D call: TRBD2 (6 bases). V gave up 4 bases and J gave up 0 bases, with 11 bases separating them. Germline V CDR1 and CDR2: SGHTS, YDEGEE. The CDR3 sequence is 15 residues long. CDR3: CASSNSGYSYNEQFF. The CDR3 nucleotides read TGTGCCAGCAGCAATAGCGGCTACTCCTACAATGAGCAGTTCTTC.

The CDR3 DNA follows: TGCGCCAGCAGCCATTTAGAAGGGACAGGGGGCCGCAATGAGCAGTTCTTC. Amino acids: CASSHLEGTGGRNEQFF. The chain combines TRBV4-3 with TRBJ2-1, with 12 bases aligning to TRBD1. There are 17 residues in the CDR3. The germline gives CDR1 LGHNA, CDR2 YSLEER. The ends lost 3 bases at V and 6 bases at J; junction bases unmatched: 9.